A selection of T cell receptor beta chains follows, all from one sample in a study of post-analysis software for immune sequencing data. TCRdb redid the calling of the PCR reads with MiXCR, one entry per CDR3 protein. There are roughly 600,000 distinct CDR3 sequences in the sample; 44% occur only once, and over 1.5% lies in the top ten. Source material: blood. These receptors were obtained from a girl between 5 and 17 years old with multiple sclerosis. The CDR3 runs from the conserved cysteine through the conserved F or W. Each record gives: J gene, clone size, D gene, V gene, CDR3 protein, CDR3 DNA. A D gene is named only where the DNA matches it firmly. Clone size is given for some rows only: seen once, a few or many times, or a class if the clone is expanded.

j_call: TRBJ1-6; clone_size: -; d_call: -; v_call: TRBV20-1; cdr3_aa: CSAKGTAYNSPLHF; cdr3_nt: TGCAGTGCTAAGGGCACGGCCTATAATTCACCCCTCCACTTT
j_call: TRBJ2-7; clone_size: -; d_call: TRBD1; v_call: TRBV6-5; cdr3_aa: CASSYSGRSGGLSYEQYF; cdr3_nt: TGTGCCAGCAGTTACTCTGGGCGGTCAGGGGGCTTAAGCTACGAGCAGTACTTC
j_call: TRBJ2-7; clone_size: -; d_call: -; v_call: TRBV4-1; cdr3_aa: CASSQDSTFRYEQYF; cdr3_nt: TGCGCCAGCAGCCAAGATAGCACCTTCCGCTACGAGCAGTACTTC
j_call: TRBJ2-6; clone_size: few; d_call: TRBD1; v_call: TRBV5-1; cdr3_aa: CASSFLQGASGANVLTF; cdr3_nt: TGCGCCAGCAGCTTTTTACAGGGGGCATCGGGGGCCAACGTCCTGACTTTC
j_call: TRBJ1-2; clone_size: few; d_call: TRBD1; v_call: TRBV20-1; cdr3_aa: CSARGRQGWGYGYTF; cdr3_nt: TGCAGTGCTAGGGGAAGACAGGGGTGGGGCTATGGCTACACCTTC
j_call: TRBJ2-1; clone_size: -; d_call: -; v_call: TRBV27; cdr3_aa: CASSLYREANNEQFF; cdr3_nt: TGTGCCAGCAGTTTGTACAGGGAGGCCAACAATGAGCAGTTCTTC
j_call: TRBJ2-1; clone_size: few; d_call: TRBD2; v_call: TRBV24-1; cdr3_aa: CATSTSGSPGYNEQFF; cdr3_nt: TGTGCCACCTCCACTAGCGGGAGTCCCGGCTACAATGAGCAGTTCTTC
j_call: TRBJ1-5; clone_size: -; d_call: TRBD1; v_call: TRBV7-9; cdr3_aa: CASSLALGTGGDQPQHF; cdr3_nt: TGTGCCAGCAGCTTAGCCCTGGGGACAGGGGGTGATCAGCCCCAGCATTTT
j_call: TRBJ2-3; clone_size: -; d_call: -; v_call: TRBV7-8; cdr3_aa: CASSLGEGETDTQYF; cdr3_nt: TGTGCCAGCAGCTTAGGGGAGGGGGAAACAGATACGCAGTATTTT
j_call: TRBJ2-5; clone_size: -; d_call: -; v_call: TRBV5-6; cdr3_aa: CASSFGGGARTQYF; cdr3_nt: TGTGCCAGCAGCTTTGGAGGGGGCGCCAGGACCCAGTACTTC
j_call: TRBJ2-1; clone_size: medium-sized; d_call: -; v_call: TRBV29-1; cdr3_aa: CSVADRLDEQFF; cdr3_nt: TGCAGCGTCGCTGACAGGTTAGATGAGCAGTTCTTC
j_call: TRBJ2-6; clone_size: -; d_call: -; v_call: TRBV12-3/TRBV12-4; cdr3_aa: CASTAGANVLTF; cdr3_nt: TGTGCCAGCACCGCCGGCGCCAACGTCCTGACTTTC
j_call: TRBJ2-5; clone_size: -; d_call: TRBD1; v_call: TRBV29-1; cdr3_aa: CSVRGTGKETQYF; cdr3_nt: TGCAGCGTTCGAGGGACAGGGAAAGAGACCCAGTACTTC
j_call: TRBJ1-1; clone_size: -; d_call: TRBD1; v_call: TRBV12-3/TRBV12-4; cdr3_aa: CASRGRTGVLNTEAFF; cdr3_nt: TGTGCCAGCAGGGGTCGGACAGGGGTCTTGAACACTGAAGCTTTCTTT
j_call: TRBJ2-5; clone_size: -; d_call: -; v_call: TRBV29-1; cdr3_aa: CSVRDSPRETQYF; cdr3_nt: TGCAGCGTGCGGGACAGCCCTAGGGAGACCCAGTACTTC
j_call: TRBJ1-1; clone_size: -; d_call: -; v_call: TRBV12-3/TRBV12-4; cdr3_aa: CASRTVNTEAFF; cdr3_nt: TGTGCCAGCAGGACAGTGAACACTGAAGCTTTCTTT
j_call: TRBJ1-5; clone_size: -; d_call: -; v_call: TRBV20-1; cdr3_aa: CSARRHTGRVNQPQHF; cdr3_nt: TGCAGTGCTAGAAGGCATACAGGGAGGGTCAATCAGCCCCAGCATTTT
j_call: TRBJ2-1; clone_size: -; d_call: -; v_call: TRBV7-2; cdr3_aa: CAGRPEVGAYNEQFF; cdr3_nt: TGTGCCGGCAGACCGGAGGTGGGTGCCTACAATGAGCAGTTCTTC
j_call: TRBJ2-7; clone_size: -; d_call: TRBD2; v_call: TRBV20-1; cdr3_aa: CSATGLAGTYEQYF; cdr3_nt: TGCAGTGCTACCGGACTAGCGGGGACCTACGAGCAGTACTTC
j_call: TRBJ2-7; clone_size: -; d_call: TRBD1; v_call: TRBV27; cdr3_aa: CASSLSPDRPYEQYF; cdr3_nt: TGTGCCAGCAGTCTCTCTCCGGACAGGCCCTACGAGCAGTACTTC
j_call: TRBJ1-2; clone_size: -; d_call: -; v_call: TRBV20-1; cdr3_aa: CSAHHGGRGGYTF; cdr3_nt: TGCAGTGCTCATCATGGAGGCCGGGGTGGCTACACCTTC
j_call: TRBJ2-6; clone_size: few; d_call: -; v_call: TRBV4-1; cdr3_aa: CASSQEWTGALSGANVLTF; cdr3_nt: TGCGCCAGCAGCCAAGAATGGACGGGAGCGCTCTCTGGGGCCAACGTCCTGACTTTC
j_call: TRBJ1-1; clone_size: -; d_call: -; v_call: TRBV29-1; cdr3_aa: CSAVTRTANTEAFF; cdr3_nt: TGCAGCGCTGTAACCCGGACAGCGAACACTGAAGCTTTCTTT
j_call: TRBJ2-7; clone_size: -; d_call: -; v_call: TRBV20-1; cdr3_aa: CSAITNRDNSYEQYF; cdr3_nt: TGCAGTGCTATCACCAACCGGGACAACTCCTACGAGCAGTACTTC
j_call: TRBJ1-1; clone_size: -; d_call: -; v_call: TRBV12-3/TRBV12-4; cdr3_aa: CASSLRRGNTEAFF; cdr3_nt: TGTGCCAGCAGTTTACGGCGGGGAAACACTGAAGCTTTCTTT
j_call: TRBJ1-1; clone_size: few; d_call: -; v_call: TRBV10-2; cdr3_aa: CASTPGGTGTEAFF; cdr3_nt: TGCGCCAGCACTCCGGGGGGGACGGGCACTGAAGCTTTCTTT
j_call: TRBJ1-2; clone_size: few; d_call: -; v_call: TRBV12-3/TRBV12-4; cdr3_aa: CASSRGAYGYGYTF; cdr3_nt: TGTGCCAGCAGCCGTGGGGCTTACGGCTATGGCTACACCTTC
j_call: TRBJ2-7; clone_size: -; d_call: -; v_call: TRBV29-1; cdr3_aa: CSVTNLRGERYYEQYF; cdr3_nt: TGCAGCGTTACGAACCTGCGTGGGGAGCGGTACTACGAGCAGTACTTC
j_call: TRBJ1-5; clone_size: -; d_call: -; v_call: TRBV7-8; cdr3_aa: CASLEGVYSNQPQHF; cdr3_nt: TGTGCCAGCCTCGAAGGGGTGTATAGCAATCAGCCCCAGCATTTT
j_call: TRBJ1-2; clone_size: -; d_call: -; v_call: TRBV7-9; cdr3_aa: CASSSGSPNYGYTF; cdr3_nt: TGTGCCAGCAGCTCCGGCTCACCTAACTATGGCTACACCTTC
j_call: TRBJ1-6; clone_size: -; d_call: -; v_call: TRBV7-6; cdr3_aa: CASSSEPQGGHSPLHF; cdr3_nt: TGTGCCAGCAGCTCCGAACCCCAGGGAGGGCATTCACCCCTCCACTTT
j_call: TRBJ1-2; clone_size: few; d_call: TRBD1; v_call: TRBV10-3; cdr3_aa: CAISGQGDYGYTF; cdr3_nt: TGTGCCATCAGTGGACAGGGTGACTATGGCTACACCTTC
j_call: TRBJ1-1; clone_size: few; d_call: -; v_call: TRBV20-1; cdr3_aa: CSARGGAVAEEAFF; cdr3_nt: TGCAGTGCTAGAGGGGGGGCAGTGGCAGAGGAAGCTTTCTTT
j_call: TRBJ2-5; clone_size: few; d_call: TRBD1; v_call: TRBV19; cdr3_aa: CASSIESTGGETQYF; cdr3_nt: TGTGCCAGTAGTATTGAGTCGACAGGGGGGGAGACCCAGTACTTC
j_call: TRBJ2-7; clone_size: -; d_call: -; v_call: TRBV25-1; cdr3_aa: CASRKEEGAYEQYF; cdr3_nt: TGTGCCAGCAGGAAGGAGGAGGGGGCCTACGAGCAGTACTTC
j_call: TRBJ2-5; clone_size: few; d_call: TRBD2; v_call: TRBV5-1; cdr3_aa: CASSSFLAEKEQYF; cdr3_nt: TGCGCCAGCAGTTCATTCCTAGCGGAGAAGGAGCAGTACTTC
j_call: TRBJ2-7; clone_size: few; d_call: -; v_call: TRBV12-3/TRBV12-4; cdr3_aa: CASSLGGGLNEQYF; cdr3_nt: TGTGCCAGCAGTTTAGGGGGAGGTCTAAACGAGCAGTACTTC
j_call: TRBJ2-7; clone_size: -; d_call: TRBD1; v_call: TRBV6-5; cdr3_aa: CASRTGGGYEQYF; cdr3_nt: TGTGCCAGCAGGACAGGGGGAGGCTACGAGCAGTACTTC
j_call: TRBJ1-4; clone_size: -; d_call: TRBD1; v_call: TRBV14; cdr3_aa: CASSQDRAGGKTTNEKLFF; cdr3_nt: TGTGCCAGCAGCCAAGATCGGGCAGGGGGCAAAACAACTAATGAAAAACTGTTTTTT
j_call: TRBJ1-1; clone_size: once; d_call: -; v_call: TRBV9; cdr3_aa: CASSVGLGGTSEAFF; cdr3_nt: TGTGCCAGCAGCGTAGGTTTAGGGGGGACCTCTGAAGCTTTCTTT
j_call: TRBJ2-1; clone_size: -; d_call: TRBD2; v_call: TRBV7-8; cdr3_aa: CASSLEGSGETQFF; cdr3_nt: TGTGCCAGCAGCTTAGAGGGTAGCGGGGAGACCCAGTTCTTC
j_call: TRBJ1-2; clone_size: many; d_call: -; v_call: TRBV12-3/TRBV12-4; cdr3_aa: CASSLWVSAGYTF; cdr3_nt: TGTGCCAGCAGTTTATGGGTTTCTGCTGGCTACACCTTC
j_call: TRBJ1-2; clone_size: few; d_call: -; v_call: TRBV2; cdr3_aa: CASKGGASYGYTF; cdr3_nt: TGTGCCAGCAAGGGCGGGGCTTCCTATGGCTACACCTTC
j_call: TRBJ2-6; clone_size: -; d_call: -; v_call: TRBV20-1; cdr3_aa: CSASGISGANVLTF; cdr3_nt: TGCAGTGCTAGCGGGATCTCTGGGGCCAACGTCCTGACTTTC